This TCR beta chain came from a study of blood T cell repertoires in COVID-19. Whole-study context: Whether acute or convalescent, the COVID-19 samples came from the United States, Italy and Spain.

Original handling: Cell counts per sample came from amplifying reference gene primers. Only in-frame clones appear in the TCRdb table, and some are missing; sequencing was by immunoSEQ multiplex PCR. The D gene and trimming were derived from the DNA, and the V and J assignments and clone size from that table. The sample includes approximately 300,000 clones, roughly nine tenths of them seen just once. The origin of this receptor is a man between 18 and 35 years old who had recovered from COVID-19. The sequencing input was peripheral blood.

CDR3 DNA sequence: TGTGCCCCAAACGGCCGGGGGGGTCTCCAAGAGACCCAGTACTTC. Translating it yields CAPNGRGGLQETQYF. The gene calls are TRBV7-7 and TRBJ2-5; TRBD2 agrees at 8 bases. CDR3 size: 15 residues. In germline, CDR1 is SSHAT, CDR2 FNYEAQ (reference sequence). The J segment lost 1 base and the V segment lost 11 bases, leaving 12 bases of the junction unmatched.